These T cell receptor beta chains were read from a single sample in a study of blood T cell repertoires in COVID-19. Here immunoSEQ multiplex PCR was the method, and the copy in TCRdb shows in-frame clones only, minus some. The profile shows 140,000 or so clones, under 90% of them singletons. Source material: PBMCs or T cells enriched from blood (not recorded which). The receptors here all came from a woman between 18 and 29 years old who had been exposed to COVID-19. The CDR3 runs from the conserved cysteine through the conserved F or W. A D gene is named only where the DNA matches it firmly.

v_call	d_call	cdr3_aa
TRBV5-1	TRBD1	CASRDGQGDSPLHF
TRBV6-2/TRBV6-3	TRBD1	CASSYSHVPGQGGMGQPQHF
TRBV19	TRBD2	CASTSFVYLAGATGGTDTQYF
TRBV29-1	TRBD2	CIIRGLADNEQFF
TRBV27	NA	CASSSETAYEQYF
TRBV28	TRBD1	CASRLQGAIYEQYF
TRBV7-9	TRBD1	CASSRDRGNQPQHF
TRBV19	NA	CASSISVNTEAFF
TRBV5-4	TRBD1	CASSWDRVNTDTQYF
TRBV7-2	NA	CASSTRGSSYNEQFF
TRBV30	NA	CAWSSWGGRTEAFF
TRBV6-2/TRBV6-3	TRBD1	CASSSRTGGDQPQHF
TRBV7-2	TRBD1	CASSLIDRGYQETQYF
TRBV7-6	NA	CASSLMGGSNQPQHF
TRBV30	TRBD1	CAWRPGQGHTGELFF
TRBV5-4	NA	CASKFRPGHPTGETQYF
TRBV10-3	NA	CAISDENSPSYEQYF
TRBV14	TRBD2	CASSQARTSGRNEQFF
TRBV28	TRBD1	CASSTGAASAYGYTF
TRBV7-9	TRBD1	CASSNQGAAGNTIYF
TRBV7-9	NA	CASSLQRYSGEKLFF
TRBV5-4	NA	CASSSQGNTGELFF
TRBV7-9	NA	CASSPLTGFMEKLFF
TRBV19	TRBD1	CASSTGQFYGYTF
TRBV28	NA	CASSRRGNSQPQHF
TRBV28	TRBD1	CASKAPGQGAFSEKLFF
TRBV7-2	TRBD1	CASSSAPGGGDNGYTF
TRBV28	NA	CASSLAGRGTEAFF
TRBV18	TRBD1	CASSPFEQGNEKLFF
TRBV14	NA	CASSLRGGSTEAFF
TRBV2	NA	CASRSGAGDTDTQYF
TRBV28	NA	CASSLPQGSGELFF
TRBV2	NA	CASSERDEQYF
TRBV14	NA	CASSLYPGSNEKLFF
TRBV19	TRBD1	CASSKGQLNTEAFF
TRBV24-1	NA	CATSDEGRRLLFF
TRBV7-6	NA	CASSPGRGLVEQYF
TRBV19	TRBD1	CASNSGQGPETQYF
TRBV9	NA	CASSASGDSNQPQHF
TRBV3-1/TRBV3-2	TRBD1	CASSPHRQGKIYEQYF
TRBV29-1	NA	CSVEDWGGHSGNTIYF
TRBV4-3	NA	CASSSPYPGELFF
TRBV11-2	NA	CASSLSRTARGYTEAFF
TRBV20-1	TRBD2	CSASFSGTSEQYF
TRBV5-1	NA	CASSLGSARDGYTF
TRBV10-3	NA	CAISEGQGKHEQYF
TRBV11-1	NA	CASSLTRSTEAFF
TRBV28	NA	CASSLISVNTEAFF
TRBV6-5	TRBD2	CASSYWREGVAFF
TRBV28	TRBD2	CASRTSGRAGSYNEQFF
TRBV29-1	NA	CSVVGYMNTEAFF
TRBV18	TRBD1	CASSPLGQGAPNTEAFF
TRBV19	NA	CASSTWGGNQPQHF
TRBV11-2	TRBD1	CASLRQGAGEQYF
TRBV14	TRBD1	CASSPGQGLGYTF
TRBV30	TRBD1	CAWSSPGTGGEKLFF
TRBV9	NA	CASSVGWGLRNSPLHF
TRBV19	NA	CASSIGGRDTEAFF
TRBV28	NA	CASRPTASTALSSYNSPLHF